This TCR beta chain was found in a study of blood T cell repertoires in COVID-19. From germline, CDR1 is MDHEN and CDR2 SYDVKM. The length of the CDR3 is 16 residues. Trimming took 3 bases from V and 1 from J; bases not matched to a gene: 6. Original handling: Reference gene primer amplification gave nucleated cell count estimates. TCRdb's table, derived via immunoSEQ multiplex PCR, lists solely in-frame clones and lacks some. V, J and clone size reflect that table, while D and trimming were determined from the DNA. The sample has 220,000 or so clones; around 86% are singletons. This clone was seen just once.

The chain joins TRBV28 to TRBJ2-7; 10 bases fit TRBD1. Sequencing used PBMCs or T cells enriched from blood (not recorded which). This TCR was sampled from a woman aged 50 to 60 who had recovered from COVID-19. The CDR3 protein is CASSLGGQGLSYEQYF. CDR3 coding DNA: TGTGCCAGCAGTTTGGGGGGACAGGGGCTTTCCTACGAGCAGTACTTC.